The 25 T cell receptor beta chains presented below share a single source sample, sequenced in a study of Ad26.COV2.S vaccination and SARS-CoV-2 variants. Treatment reported: around 19 received Ad26.COV2.S at low or high dose, single or two shots; roughly five received placebo; per-sample allocation not given. Material that was analyzed had been drawn on day 63 after the first vaccine or placebo injection. This table comes from immunoSEQ multiplex PCR, and its TCRdb copy is limited to in-frame clones, with some not included. The table lists 300,000 to 450,000 clones, more than 75% of them singletons, with 3% to 4% in the top ten. The material sequenced was peripheral blood, taken in a trial of Ad26.COV2.S vaccine versus placebo. These receptors came from a person between 18 and 59 years old who received the Ad26.COV2.S COVID-19 vaccine or a placebo.

This chain links TRBV7-9 with TRBJ2-1; TRBD2 matches 11 bases. The V gene's germline CDR1 is SEHNR and CDR2 FQNEAQ (reference sequence). V shed 5 bases, J shed 10 bases, and the junction held 10 bases outside the gene matches. This CDR3 region has 15 residues. CDR3 loop: CASSLLAGEVPEQFF. In nucleotides, the CDR3 is TGTGCCAGCAGCCTACTAGCGGGAGAGGTTCCCGAGCAGTTCTTC.

V and J are TRBV29-1 and TRBJ2-5, with a tentative D call TRBD1 (5 bases). Trimming stripped 7 bases from V and 1 base from J, with 16 bases between. Germline CDR1 reads SQVTM; CDR2 reads ANQGSEA. This CDR3 has 14 amino acids. Written as DNA, the CDR3 is TGCAGCGCTCTGACAGAGCCTACCCAAGAGACCCAGTACTTC. Its protein product is CSALTEPTQETQYF.

This clone was counted a single time. The rearrangement joins TRBV7-2 to TRBJ2-5; TRBD1 is a possible D gene (5 bases). The length of the CDR3 is 14 residues. Trimming stripped 5 bases from V and 1 base from J, with 11 bases between. Germline CDR1 SGHTA, CDR2 FQGNSA. In DNA form, the CDR3 reads TGTGCCAGCAGCCCGCAGGGATCCCAAGAGACCCAGTACTTC. Translation gives CASSPQGSQETQYF.

This clone occurred once. The chain has TRBV5-1 and TRBJ2-7; 12 bases agree with TRBD2. CDR3 size: 14 residues. Germline CDR1 SGHRS, CDR2 YFSETQ. V lost 4 bases and J lost 3; bases outside the gene matches: 2. The CDR3 region is CASSRTSGIYEQYF. CDR3 DNA: TGCGCCAGCAGCCGGACTAGCGGGATCTACGAGCAGTACTTC.

V and J are TRBV9 and TRBJ2-7, with a tentative D call TRBD1 (6 bases). V gave up 4 bases and J gave up 2 bases, with 13 bases separating them. The CDR3 sequence is 14 residues long. Per the germline V gene, CDR1 is SGDLS and CDR2 is YYNGEE. CDR3 nucleotide sequence: TGTGCCAGCAGCCGGACAGTAAGTACCTACGAGCAGTACTTC. This encodes CASSRTVSTYEQYF.

This clone was seen once. A junction boundary mismatches the germline segment, possibly from a read error. The rearrangement uses TRBV5-4 and TRBJ2-1; 7 bases map to TRBD1. The germline V gene encodes CDR1 SGHNT and CDR2 YYREEE (reference sequence). The CDR3 runs to 16 residues. The CDR3 DNA sequence: TGTGCCAGCACCTTGGGAAGGGGGCCCTCCTACAATGAGCAGTTCTTC. It yields the protein CASTLGRGPSYNEQFF.

DNA for the CDR3: TGTGCCAGTAGTTCGGGACAGGGGGCCGGTTCACCCCTCCACTTT. Translated: CASSSGQGAGSPLHF. This chain links TRBV19 with TRBJ1-6; TRBD1 matches 12 bases. V was clipped by 5 bases and J by 9 bases; unmatched bases: 5. The CDR3 loop spans 15 amino acids. The germline gives CDR1 LNHDA, CDR2 SQIVND (reference sequence).

The chain joins TRBV7-2 to TRBJ1-2, with 10 bases that match TRBD1. The CDR3 contains 15 residues. Germline loops: CDR1 SGHTA, CDR2 FQGNSA. Germline trimming cut 0 bases from V and 7 bases from J; bases unmatched to any gene: 5. Here the CDR3 DNA reads TGTGCCAGCAGCTTAGCGGGGAGGGACAGGGGTGGCTACACCTTC. Protein: CASSLAGRDRGGYTF.

The DNA for the CDR3 is TGTGCCAGCAGTGTAGGGGCCATGGGGAGTACTGAAGCTTTCTTT. Encoded protein: CASSVGAMGSTEAFF. The gene calls are TRBV27 and TRBJ1-1, with D perhaps matching TRBD1 (5 bases). The germline V gene has CDR1 MNHEY and CDR2 SMNVEV (reference sequence). Trimming took off 5 bases at V and 5 bases at J, with 18 bases between the two ends. This CDR3 region has 15 residues.

The rearrangement uses TRBV5-6 and TRBJ2-7; 10 bases map to TRBD2. The CDR3 is made up of 15 amino acids. V shed 3 bases, J shed 4 bases, and the junction held 7 bases outside the gene matches. Per germline, CDR1 SGHDT and CDR2 YYEEEE. CDR3 sequence reads: CASSSTLAGLYEQYF. The DNA of the CDR3 is TGTGCCAGCAGCTCCACACTAGCGGGATTGTACGAGCAGTACTTC.

The rearrangement joins TRBV10-3 to TRBJ2-1, with 7 nucleotides matching TRBD1. Per the germline V gene, CDR1 is ENHRY and CDR2 is SYGVKD. V lost 5 bases and J lost 7; bases outside the gene matches: 5. This CDR3 comprises 13 residues. CDR3 sequence reads: CAISRDSQNEQFF. The CDR3 DNA reads TGTGCCATCAGTCGGGACAGCCAAAATGAGCAGTTCTTC.

The chain couples TRBV27 to TRBJ1-4; no reliable D call. CDR1 and CDR2 (germline): MNHEY, SMNVEV (reference sequence). The CDR3 runs to 14 residues. Trimming removed 1 base from V and 4 bases from J, with 7 bases in between. For the CDR3, the DNA is TGTGCCAGCAGTTTATTAATGGATAATGAAAAACTGTTTTTT. As protein: CASSLLMDNEKLFF.

This clone was counted once. The chain has TRBV7-9 and TRBJ2-7; D gene ambiguous. Trimming stripped 5 bases from V and 4 bases from J, with 9 bases between. Germline assignment: CDR1 SEHNR and CDR2 FQNEAQ (reference sequence). The CDR3 covers 12 residues. This CDR3 is CASSPLGYEQYF. DNA of the CDR3: TGTGCCAGCAGCCCTCTGGGGTACGAGCAGTACTTC.

The chain is built from TRBV24-1 and TRBJ2-5; TRBD2 matches 8 bases. Germline values: CDR1 KGHDR, CDR2 SFDVKD. The CDR3 extends over 18 amino acids. With V trimmed by 4 bases and J by 0 bases, 12 bases remained unmatched. CDR3 coding DNA: TGTGCCACCAGTGACACATCTCGGGGGGGTATCTACCAAGAGACCCAGTACTTC. Translating it yields CATSDTSRGGIYQETQYF.

The chain is built from TRBV5-1 and TRBJ2-5; 7 nucleotides align to TRBD1. The germline V gene has CDR1 SGHRS and CDR2 YFSETQ. V lost 4 bases and J lost 5; bases outside the gene matches: 14. The CDR3 runs 16 residues. DNA for the CDR3: TGCGCCAGCAGCCCAAGACAGGGCACCGCAGTCGAGACCCAGTACTTC. This codes for CASSPRQGTAVETQYF.

In nucleotides, the CDR3 is TGTGCCAGCAGCTCGACAGCTTCCTACGAGCAGTACTTC. It is translated as CASSSTASYEQYF. V and J are TRBV7-2 and TRBJ2-7; the D gene is possibly TRBD1 (5 bases). Per germline, CDR1 SGHTA and CDR2 FQGNSA. The CDR3 loop spans 13 amino acids. The ends were cut back, 4 bases at V and 1 base at J, with 8 bases in the middle.

The chain has TRBV30 and TRBJ1-2; D unclear. CDR1 is GTSNPN, CDR2 SVGIG, per germline (reference sequence). Trimming took off 3 bases at V and 4 bases at J, with 12 bases between the two ends. This CDR3 comprises 13 residues. As DNA, the CDR3 is TGTGCCTGGAGCGTCGGGCTGCTCTATGGCTACACCTTC. Amino acid sequence: CAWSVGLLYGYTF.

V is TRBV28 and J is TRBJ2-1; D unclear. This CDR3 has 11 amino acids. The V gene lost 1 base and the J gene lost 8 bases, with 3 bases spanning the gap. The germline V gene encodes CDR1 MDHEN and CDR2 SYDVKM. This CDR3 is CASSLFDEQFF. The DNA of the CDR3 is TGTGCCAGCAGTTTATTTGATGAGCAGTTCTTC.

The rearrangement uses TRBV25-1 and TRBJ2-7; 8 bases fit TRBD2. The CDR3 consists of 13 residues. Germline values: CDR1 MGHDK, CDR2 SYGVNS. V trimming: 4 bases; J trimming: 5 bases; junction bases outside the gene matches: 4. CDR3 bases: TGTGCCAGCAGTGTAAACGGGGGGGACGAGCAGTACTTC. Translation: CASSVNGGDEQYF.

CDR3 sequence: CASLGQGSTEAFF. CDR3 nucleotide sequence: TGTGCCAGCCTAGGACAGGGGAGCACTGAAGCTTTCTTT. The chain has TRBV12-3 or TRBV12-4 and TRBJ1-1, with TRBD1 matching over 9 bases. V lost 8 bases and J lost 4; bases outside the gene matches: 5. The CDR3 is 13 residues long.

This clone has just one count. The V and J genes are TRBV4-1 and TRBJ1-1; maybe TRBD1 (6 bases). Trimming left V 4 bases short and J 0 bases short, with 9 bases between. Germline assignment: CDR1 MGHRA and CDR2 YSYEKL. The CDR3 runs 14 residues. The CDR3 nucleotides read TGCGCCAGCAGCCGACCAGGGGTGAACACTGAAGCTTTCTTT. Protein product: CASSRPGVNTEAFF.

This clone was observed a single time. This chain uses TRBV6-4 with TRBJ2-2; TRBD2 aligns across 7 bases. CDR3 size: 14 residues. Germline loops: CDR1 MRHNA, CDR2 SNTAGT. The trim removed 7 bases at V and 1 base at J, leaving 3 bases unmatched. In DNA, the CDR3 is TGTGCCAGCAAACTAGCGCGGAACACCGGGGAGCTGTTTTTT. Translating it yields CASKLARNTGELFF.

The chain has TRBV7-9 and TRBJ1-1, with 10 bases fitting TRBD1. Unmatched junction bases numbered 9, after V lost 0 bases and J lost 8 bases. Germline assignment: CDR1 SEHNR and CDR2 FQNEAQ (reference sequence). The CDR3 runs 16 residues. This chain's CDR3 is CASSLATGQGGSEAFF. The DNA of the CDR3 is TGTGCCAGCAGCTTAGCAACTGGACAGGGGGGGTCCGAAGCTTTCTTT.

The V call is TRBV11-2, the J call TRBJ2-7, with 11 nucleotides matching TRBD2. This CDR3 region has 15 residues. Germline V gene sequence: CDR1 SGHAT, CDR2 FQNNGV. The ends lost 6 bases at V and 2 bases at J; junction bases unmatched: 6. The CDR3 DNA reads as TGTGCCAGCAGGGCGCCGGGACTAGCGGCCTACGAGCAGTACTTC. Protein: CASRAPGLAAYEQYF. The full variable domain, in which reference TRBV11-2 and TRBJ2-7 provide the parts outside the CDR3, is EAGVAQSPRYKIIEKRQSVAFWCNPISGHATLYWYQQILGQGPKLLIQFQNNGVVDDSQLPKDRFSAERLKGVDSTLKIQPAKLEDSAVYLCASRAPGLAAYEQYFGPGTRLTVT.

The chain has TRBV5-6 and TRBJ2-7; TRBD1 agrees at 7 bases. Germline assignment: CDR1 SGHDT and CDR2 YYEEEE. This CDR3 contains 16 residues. Trimming took 0 bases from V and 2 from J; bases not matched to a gene: 8. The CDR3 coding sequence is TGTGCCAGCAGCTTGGGGGACAGCCCATTTACCTACGAGCAGTACTTC. Amino acids: CASSLGDSPFTYEQYF.